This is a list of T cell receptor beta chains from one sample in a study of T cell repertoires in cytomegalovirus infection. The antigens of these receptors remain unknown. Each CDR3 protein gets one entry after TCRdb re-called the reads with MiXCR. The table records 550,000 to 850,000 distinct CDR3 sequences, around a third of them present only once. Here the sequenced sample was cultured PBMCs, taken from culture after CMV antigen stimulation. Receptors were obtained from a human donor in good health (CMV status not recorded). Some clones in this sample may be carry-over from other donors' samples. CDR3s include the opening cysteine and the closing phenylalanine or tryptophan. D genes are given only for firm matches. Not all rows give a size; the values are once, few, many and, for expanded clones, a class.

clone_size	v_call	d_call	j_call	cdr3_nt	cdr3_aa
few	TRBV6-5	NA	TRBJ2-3	TGTGCCAGCAGTAAGGGGGATACGCAGTATTTT	CASSKGDTQYF
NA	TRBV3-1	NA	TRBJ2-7	TGTGCCAGCAGCCCCCAGGCGTTCTCCTACGAGCAGTACTTC	CASSPQAFSYEQYF
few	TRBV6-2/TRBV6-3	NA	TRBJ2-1	TGTGCCAGCAGACCCGACTCGAATGAGCAGTTCTTC	CASRPDSNEQFF
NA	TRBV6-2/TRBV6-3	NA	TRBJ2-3	TGTGCCAGCAGAAACAGGGCGGGGGCGGATACGCAGTATTTT	CASRNRAGADTQYF
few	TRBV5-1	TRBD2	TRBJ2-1	TGCGCCAGCAGCTTGGATGGCGGGGGGGCCAGGGATGAGCAGTTCTTC	CASSLDGGGARDEQFF
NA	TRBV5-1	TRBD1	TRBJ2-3	TGCGCCAGCAGCTTGGCCACCCTCCGTCGACAGGGCCTACACGGAGATACGCAGTATTTT	CASSLATLRRQGLHGDTQYF
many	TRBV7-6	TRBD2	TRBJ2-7	TGTGCCAGCAGCGTTGGACTAGCGTCCTACGAGCAGTACTTC	CASSVGLASYEQYF
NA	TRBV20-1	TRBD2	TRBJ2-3	TGCAGTGCTCGGCGGGGGGGCGTGGATACGCAGTATTTT	CSARRGGVDTQYF
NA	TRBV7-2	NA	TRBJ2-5	TGTGCCAGCAGCTTAGTTGTGGGGCTAGTGGAGACCCAGTACTTC	CASSLVVGLVETQYF
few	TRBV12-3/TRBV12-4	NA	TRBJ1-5	TGTGCCAGCAGCCCTGAAGTCTCCCATAGCAATCAGCCCCAGCATTTT	CASSPEVSHSNQPQHF
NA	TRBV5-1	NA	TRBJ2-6	TGCGCCAGCAGCTTGTTGCCGGGGAACTCTGGGGCCAACGTCCTGACTTTC	CASSLLPGNSGANVLTF
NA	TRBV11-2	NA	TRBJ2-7	TGTGCCAGCAGTCCGCCGGGGTTTGGGGACCCCGAGCAGTACTTC	CASSPPGFGDPEQYF
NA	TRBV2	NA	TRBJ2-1	TGTGCCAGCAACCTTCAGGGGGAGGGGATGGATGAGCAGTTCTTC	CASNLQGEGMDEQFF
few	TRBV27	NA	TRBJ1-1	TGTGCCAGCAGGAACCTGGGACGGAGGGCTATTGAAGCTTTCTTT	CASRNLGRRAIEAFF
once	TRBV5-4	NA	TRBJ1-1	TGTGCCAGCAGCTACCCCGGACTGGAAAACACTGAAGCTTTCTTT	CASSYPGLENTEAFF
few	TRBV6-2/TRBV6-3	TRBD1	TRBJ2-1	TGTGCCAGGAGTCATGGGAGGGGACAGGGAACCTACAATGAGCAGTTCTTC	CARSHGRGQGTYNEQFF
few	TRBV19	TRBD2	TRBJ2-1	TGTGCCAGTAGTAGGGCCCTTGCTAGCGGGAGTGCCAATGAGCAGTTCTTC	CASSRALASGSANEQFF
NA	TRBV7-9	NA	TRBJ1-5	TGTGCCAGCAGCCACCGGGACACCAAGCAGCCCCAGCATTTT	CASSHRDTKQPQHF
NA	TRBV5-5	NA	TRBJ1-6	TGTGCCAGCAGCTTGGGGGTCCTGGATAATTCACCCCTCCACTTT	CASSLGVLDNSPLHF
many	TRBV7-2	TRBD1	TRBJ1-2	TGTGCCAGCAGCTCTCCCCCAATGGACAGGGTAAATGGCTACACCTTC	CASSSPPMDRVNGYTF
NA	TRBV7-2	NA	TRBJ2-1	TGTGCCAGCAGCCACGACAGCTACAATGAGCAGTTCTTC	CASSHDSYNEQFF
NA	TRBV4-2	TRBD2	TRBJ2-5	TGTGCCAGCAGCCTTATAGCGGGGGGGCCAAGGGTGACCCAGTACTTC	CASSLIAGGPRVTQYF
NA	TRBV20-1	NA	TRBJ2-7	TGCAGTGCTATGCGGACCTCCACTGGGGGCGAGCAGTACTTC	CSAMRTSTGGEQYF
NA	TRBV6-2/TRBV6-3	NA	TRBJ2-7	TGTGCCAGCAGCACCAGGGGTGTCGGGAGAGGAACCGAGCAGTACTTC	CASSTRGVGRGTEQYF
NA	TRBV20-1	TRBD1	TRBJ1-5	TGCAGTGCTAGAGGTCCGGACAGGGGTGGCAATCAGCCCCAGCATTTT	CSARGPDRGGNQPQHF
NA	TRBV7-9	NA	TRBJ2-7	TGTGCCAGCAGCTCTGGCTGGGACCTCACCTCCTACGAGCAGTACTTC	CASSSGWDLTSYEQYF
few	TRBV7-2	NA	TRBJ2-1	TGTGCCAGCAGCTTAGTGGGCGTGGGGTTGGTCTTC	CASSLVGVGLVF
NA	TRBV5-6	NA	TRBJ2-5	TGTGCCAGCAGCAGGGGCGCAGGGGGGTTTCTAAAGACCCAGTACTTC	CASSRGAGGFLKTQYF
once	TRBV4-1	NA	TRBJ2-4	TGCGCCAGCAGCCAAGGACGTGGAGGGGGTCAGGCCAAAAACATTCAGTACTTC	CASSQGRGGGQAKNIQYF
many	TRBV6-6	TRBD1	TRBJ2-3	TGTGCCAGCAGACCGGGACAGGGAGATACGCAGTATTTT	CASRPGQGDTQYF
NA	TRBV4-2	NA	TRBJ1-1	TGTGCCAGTAGCCCGCTGGGGGATGGCACTGAAGCTTTCTTT	CASSPLGDGTEAFF
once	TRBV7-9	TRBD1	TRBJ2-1	TGTGCCAGCAGCTCGATAGGACAGGCGAGGGATGAGCAGTTCTTC	CASSSIGQARDEQFF
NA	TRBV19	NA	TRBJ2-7	TGTGCCAGTAGTATAGATTTGGACTCCGGCTCCTACGAGCAGTACTTC	CASSIDLDSGSYEQYF
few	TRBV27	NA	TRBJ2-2	TGTGCCAGCAGTTTATTCGACACTTCGAACACCGGGGAGCTGTTTTTT	CASSLFDTSNTGELFF
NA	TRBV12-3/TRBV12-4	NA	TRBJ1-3	TGTGCCAGCAGTTCCCACGACAGAGGAAACACCATATATTTT	CASSSHDRGNTIYF
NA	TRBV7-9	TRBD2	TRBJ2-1	TGTGCCAGCAGCTTAAGACTAGCAAGCGATGAGCAGTTCTTC	CASSLRLASDEQFF
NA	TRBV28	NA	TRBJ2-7	TGTGCCAGCAGTTTTGTGCTCAGGACCAACATTCCCGGTTACGAGCAGTACTTC	CASSFVLRTNIPGYEQYF
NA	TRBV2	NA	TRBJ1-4	TGTGCCACGGGAGTTCCTAATGAAAAACTGTTTTTT	CATGVPNEKLFF
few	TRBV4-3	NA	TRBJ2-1	TGCGCCAGCAGCCCTGGTCCATACTACAATGAGCAGTTCTTC	CASSPGPYYNEQFF
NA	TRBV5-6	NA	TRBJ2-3	TGTGCCAGCAGCTTGTTCTGGGCCGGCGGGACCGATAGCACAGATACGCAGTATTTT	CASSLFWAGGTDSTDTQYF